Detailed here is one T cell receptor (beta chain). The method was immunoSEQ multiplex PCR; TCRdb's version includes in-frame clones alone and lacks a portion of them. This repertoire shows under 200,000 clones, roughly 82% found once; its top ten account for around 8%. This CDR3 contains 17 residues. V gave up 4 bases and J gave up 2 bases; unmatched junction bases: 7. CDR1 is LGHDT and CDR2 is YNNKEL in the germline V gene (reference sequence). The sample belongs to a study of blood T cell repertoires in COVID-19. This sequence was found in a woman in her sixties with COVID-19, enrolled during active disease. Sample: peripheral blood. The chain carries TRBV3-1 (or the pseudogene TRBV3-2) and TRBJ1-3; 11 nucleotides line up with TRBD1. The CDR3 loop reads CASSRGQGDNPGNTIYF. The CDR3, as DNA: TGTGCCAGCAGCCGGGGACAGGGGGACAATCCTGGAAACACCATATATTTT.